What follows are 31 T cell receptor beta chains derived from one specimen sequenced in a study of blood T cell repertoires in COVID-19. Repertoires were generated with immunoSEQ multiplex PCR, while TCRdb's copy carries only in-frame clones and drops some. This sample has around 300,000 clones, with more than 70% found just once. The sequenced sample was PBMCs or T cells enriched from blood (not recorded which). These receptors originate from a woman aged 55-70 years in a cohort exposed to, infected with or recovered from COVID-19 (not recorded which).

The gene calls are TRBV27 and TRBJ2-7; 10 nucleotides align to TRBD2. The CDR3 covers 15 residues. CDR1 is MNHEY, CDR2 SMNVEV, per germline (reference sequence). Trimming took 6 bases from V and 5 from J; bases not matched to a gene: 10. The CDR3 DNA is TGTGCCAGCAGCTTAAGCGGGAGGGCAAGTAACGAGCAGTACTTC. Its translation is CASSLSGRASNEQYF.

V gene TRBV2 combines with J gene TRBJ2-2, with 7 bases aligning to TRBD1. The ends lost 8 bases at V and 7 bases at J; junction bases unmatched: 7. Germline CDR1 is SNHLY and CDR2 is FYNNEI. The CDR3 is 13 residues long. CDR3 DNA: TGTGCCAGCGGGACAGCATTCCTCGGGGAGCTGTTTTTT. As protein: CASGTAFLGELFF.

The chain joins TRBV19 to TRBJ1-2, with 7 nucleotides matching TRBD1. Trimming took 5 bases from V and 3 from J; bases not matched to a gene: 3. Germline values: CDR1 LNHDA, CDR2 SQIVND (reference sequence). The CDR3 runs to 13 residues. The CDR3 here is CASSSDRDYGYTF. CDR3 DNA sequence: TGTGCCAGTAGTTCTGACAGGGACTATGGCTACACCTTC.

The J gene is TRBJ1-2, the V gene TRBV28; maybe TRBD1 (5 bases). The CDR3 covers 13 residues. From germline, CDR1 is MDHEN and CDR2 SYDVKM. V lost 4 bases and J 2 bases, leaving 8 bases between the germline ends. The CDR3 DNA is TGTGCCAGCAGTTCCCCAGGGAACTATGGCTACACCTTC. It codes for CASSSPGNYGYTF.

The rearrangement joins TRBV5-4 to TRBJ2-1; D is possibly TRBD1 (5 bases). The ends were cut back, 4 bases at V and 3 bases at J, with 14 bases in the middle. The CDR3 runs 15 residues. Germline V gene lookup returns CDR1 SGHNT and CDR2 YYREEE (reference sequence). CDR3 loop: CASSPRIGDYNEQFF. The CDR3 coding sequence is TGTGCCAGCAGCCCCCGGATAGGGGACTACAATGAGCAGTTCTTC.

This chain uses TRBV10-1 with TRBJ2-7, with D possibly TRBD2 on 5 matching bases. The CDR3 spans 15 residues. V dropped 4 bases and J dropped 1 base, with 14 bases sitting between them. Germline V gene lookup returns CDR1 WNHNN and CDR2 SYGVQD (reference sequence). CDR3 bases: TGCGCCAGCAGTGGTCCCGGGATTAGTTCCTACGAGCAGTACTTC. Residues: CASSGPGISSYEQYF.

The rearrangement uses TRBV27 and TRBJ1-5, with 7 bases identical to TRBD1. The V segment lost 5 bases and the J segment 6 bases; nucleotides outside the gene matches: 10. The CDR3 loop spans 15 amino acids. Germline V gene sequence: CDR1 MNHEY, CDR2 SMNVEV (reference sequence). CDR3 nucleotides: TGTGCCAGCAGTGGGGGGACAGATTTATTTCAGCCCCAGCATTTT. Its translation: CASSGGTDLFQPQHF.

The V gene is TRBV11-3, the J gene TRBJ1-6; D remains ambiguous. The CDR3 loop spans 14 amino acids. V was shortened by 1 base and J by 10 bases, with 11 bases between the two germline ends. Germline CDR1 SGHNT, CDR2 YENEEA. CDR3 sequence (DNA): TGTGCCAGCAGCTTAGGAGGAGCTTCCTCACCCCTCCACTTT. Translated: CASSLGGASSPLHF. Combining the CDR3 with reference TRBV11-3 and TRBJ1-6 gives the whole variable domain EAGVVQSPRYKIIEKKQPVAFWCNPISGHNTLYWYLQNLGQGPELLIRYENEEAVDDSQLPKDRFSAERLKGVDSTLKIQPAELGDSAVYLCASSLGGASSPLHFGNGTRLTVT.

This chain joins TRBV7-9 and TRBJ2-7; D is ambiguous. V gave up 5 bases and J gave up 0 bases, with 20 bases separating them. Germline V gene lookup returns CDR1 SEHNR and CDR2 FQNEAQ (reference sequence). This CDR3 contains 17 residues. Here the CDR3 DNA reads TGTGCCAGCAGCCCGCGAGCACCGGGTCAAGCCTCCTACGAGCAGTACTTC. Its protein product is CASSPRAPGQASYEQYF.

The chain carries TRBV7-9 and TRBJ1-4, with 9 nucleotides matching TRBD1. Germline trimming cut 0 bases from V and 4 bases from J; bases unmatched to any gene: 3. The V gene's germline CDR1 is SEHNR and CDR2 FQNEAQ (reference sequence). The CDR3 spans 16 residues. CDR3 in amino acids: CASSLADRGLNEKLFF. The DNA for the CDR3 is TGTGCCAGCAGCTTAGCGGACAGGGGTCTTAATGAAAAACTGTTTTTT. The whole variable domain, remainder taken from reference TRBV7-9 and TRBJ1-4, is DTGVSQNPRHKITKRGQNVTFRCDPISEHNRLYWYRQTLGQGPEFLTYFQNEAQLEKSRLLSDRFSAERPKGSFSTLEIQRTEQGDSAMYLCASSLADRGLNEKLFFGSGTQLSVL.

The V call is TRBV5-4, the J call TRBJ2-3; the D gene is possibly TRBD2 (5 bases). Germline values: CDR1 SGHNT, CDR2 YYREEE (reference sequence). Deletions cut 4 bases from V and 3 bases from J, with 15 bases between. This CDR3 is 15 amino acids long. CDR3 in amino acids: CASSPEPRGTDTQYF. The CDR3 DNA follows: TGTGCCAGCAGCCCTGAGCCCCGAGGGACAGATACGCAGTATTTT.

CDR3 coding DNA: TGTGCCAGCAGTTCGGACAGGGACATTGAAGCTTTCTTT. Protein: CASSSDRDIEAFF. The chain uses TRBV12-3 or TRBV12-4 and TRBJ1-1; 8 bases map to TRBD1. CDR3 length: 13 residues. Trimming removed 4 bases from V and 7 bases from J; junction bases left unmatched: 5.

There are a few counts of this clone. DNA of the CDR3: TGCGCCAGCAGCCAAGGGACGGGGATGTCAGGGAACACTGAAGCTTTCTTT. Translated: CASSQGTGMSGNTEAFF. V usage is TRBV4-1 and J usage is TRBJ1-1; D not resolved. The length of the CDR3 is 17 residues. The V end was cut by 1 base, the J end by 1 base, with 16 bases between. Germline CDR1 is MGHRA and CDR2 is YSYEKL.

V is TRBV7-2 and J is TRBJ2-3; 7 bases line up with TRBD1. The V segment lost 5 bases and the J segment 7 bases; nucleotides outside the gene matches: 15. This CDR3 has 16 amino acids. CDR1 and CDR2 from the germline V gene are SGHTA and FQGNSA. CDR3 region: CASSPGPRQGINTQYF. The CDR3 DNA reads as TGTGCCAGCAGCCCAGGGCCCCGACAGGGAATAAATACGCAGTATTTT.

This rearrangement joins TRBV5-5 to TRBJ1-3; no reliable D call. V was clipped by 4 bases and J by 0 bases, with 14 bases between them. Germline V gene lookup returns CDR1 SGHKS and CDR2 YYEKEE (reference sequence). This CDR3 spans 16 amino acids. CDR3 in amino acids: CASSLGEGHSGNTIYF. DNA of the CDR3: TGTGCCAGCAGCCTGGGTGAGGGCCACTCTGGAAACACCATATATTTT.

This clone occurred once. The rearrangement links TRBV7-9 to TRBJ1-3; no firm D call. This CDR3 comprises 15 residues. The germline gives CDR1 SEHNR, CDR2 FQNEAQ (reference sequence). V shed 6 bases and J shed 0 bases, with 12 bases lying between them. The CDR3 DNA follows: TGTGCCAGCAGACCGAGGGAAAGCTCTGGAAACACCATATATTTT. It encodes CASRPRESSGNTIYF.

The J gene is TRBJ2-2, the V gene TRBV3-1 (or the pseudogene TRBV3-2), with D possibly matching TRBD2 (5 bases). The CDR3 spans 14 residues. Trimming cost V 1 base and J 7 bases, with 10 bases left between them. The germline CDR1 and CDR2 sequences are LGHDT and YNNKEL (reference sequence). This CDR3 reads CASSQAGRGGELFF. DNA of the CDR3: TGTGCCAGCAGCCAAGCGGGCCGGGGCGGGGAGCTGTTTTTT.

This chain uses TRBV4-2 with TRBJ2-5; TRBD1 matches 7 bases. CDR1 is LGHNA, CDR2 YNFKEQ, per germline. This CDR3 is built from 14 residues. The trim removed 1 base at V and 4 bases at J, leaving 3 bases unmatched. In nucleotides, the CDR3 is TGTGCCAGCAGCCAAGCACAGGGGACAGAGACCCAGTACTTC. It yields the protein CASSQAQGTETQYF.

V is TRBV5-1 and J is TRBJ2-7; 7 bases are shared with TRBD1. Germline V gene sequence: CDR1 SGHRS, CDR2 YFSETQ. V lost 4 bases to trimming and J lost 5 bases; unmatched junction nucleotides: 12. The CDR3 consists of 15 residues. The CDR3 loop reads CASSNPGTESNEQYF. The CDR3, as DNA: TGCGCCAGCAGCAATCCCGGGACAGAGTCCAACGAGCAGTACTTC.

The chain combines TRBV5-1 with TRBJ2-5, with 8 bases fitting TRBD1. J was trimmed by 4 bases and V by 4 bases; bases with no gene match: 12. CDR1 and CDR2 (germline): SGHRS, YFSETQ. This CDR3 comprises 16 residues. Here the CDR3 reads CASSPGKDRDGETQYF. CDR3 DNA sequence: TGCGCCAGCAGCCCGGGGAAGGACAGGGACGGAGAGACCCAGTACTTC.

CDR3 sequence: CASSLFQTSGNTIYF. The DNA of the CDR3 is TGTGCCAGCAGCTTATTCCAGACTTCTGGAAACACCATATATTTT. This chain joins TRBV7-9 and TRBJ1-3; D not resolved. The CDR3 runs 15 residues. Germline CDR1 reads SEHNR; CDR2 reads FQNEAQ (reference sequence). Deletions cut 2 bases from V and 1 base from J, with 9 bases between.

The J gene is TRBJ1-3, the V gene TRBV21-1; the table's D gene call, TRBD1, was not cross checked with the DNA. TRBV21-1 is deemed a pseudogene. This CDR3 has 17 residues. The CDR3 sequence is CASSTTGGDVPRNTIYF. The CDR3 coding sequence is TGTGCCAGCAGCACTACAGGGGGCGACGTTCCTAGAAACACCATATATTTT.

This chain links TRBV28 with TRBJ2-1, with 9 bases aligning to TRBD1. Per germline, CDR1 MDHEN and CDR2 SYDVKM. This CDR3 has 15 residues. V shed 5 bases and J 6 bases; nucleotides not matched to a gene: 8. The CDR3 coding sequence is TGTGCCAGCAGTCACCGGGACAGGGATATCAATGAGCAGTTCTTC. Its translation: CASSHRDRDINEQFF.

The chain has TRBV28 and TRBJ2-6; D is possibly TRBD2 (5 bases). Per the germline V gene, CDR1 is MDHEN and CDR2 is SYDVKM. Trimming removed 3 bases from V and 4 bases from J, with 10 bases in between. CDR3 length: 15 residues. This CDR3 is CASSFETGGANVLTF. The CDR3, as DNA: TGTGCCAGCAGTTTCGAGACGGGGGGGGCCAACGTCCTGACTTTC.

The rearrangement joins TRBV7-9 to TRBJ1-1; 7 bases match TRBD1. CDR1 and CDR2 (germline): SEHNR, FQNEAQ (reference sequence). This CDR3 comprises 13 residues. V was clipped by 8 bases and J by 0 bases; unmatched bases: 3. The CDR3 bases are TGTGCCAGCTTACAGGGGTTGAACACTGAAGCTTTCTTT. It codes for CASLQGLNTEAFF.

The rearrangement uses TRBV15 and TRBJ2-7; the match to TRBD1 covers 7 bases. Germline V gives CDR1 LNHNV, CDR2 YYDKDF (reference sequence). V dropped 0 bases and J dropped 2; count of bases not matched to a gene: 4. This CDR3 is built from 15 residues. This chain's CDR3 is CATSRDGTDAYEQYF. DNA of the CDR3: TGTGCCACCAGCAGAGATGGGACAGATGCCTACGAGCAGTACTTC.

V gene TRBV24-1 combines with J gene TRBJ2-2, with D maybe TRBD2 (5 bases). The CDR3 spans 14 residues. Trimming cost V 1 base and J 6 bases, with 8 bases left between them. Germline CDR1 KGHDR, CDR2 SFDVKD. CDR3 protein: CATSDFRTAGELFF. CDR3 coding DNA: TGTGCCACCAGTGATTTCCGGACTGCCGGGGAGCTGTTTTTT.

As regards this clone: Other DNA sequences in this sample translate to the same CDR3. CDR3: CASSPGTGAGNTIYF. The DNA of the CDR3 is TGTGCCAGCTCACCCGGGACAGGGGCAGGAAACACCATATATTTT. This chain connects TRBV18 to TRBJ1-3; 10 bases line up with TRBD1. The ends lost 3 bases at V and 4 bases at J; junction bases unmatched: 3. This CDR3 contains 15 residues. CDR1 is KGHSH and CDR2 is LQKENI in the germline V gene.

J is TRBJ1-4 and V is TRBV19, with TRBD1 as a possible D gene (5 bases). The V end lost 10 bases, the J end lost 7 bases, and 10 bases lay between the germline ends. The CDR3 is made up of 11 amino acids. CDR1 and CDR2 (germline): LNHDA, SQIVND (reference sequence). The CDR3 reads CATGQFEKLFF. CDR3 coding DNA: TGTGCCACAGGACAATTTGAAAAACTGTTTTTT.

V usage is TRBV5-1 and J usage is TRBJ2-6; D not certain. Between the trimmed V and J ends, which lost 0 bases and 0 bases, there was a span of 7 bases. Germline loops: CDR1 SGHRS, CDR2 YFSETQ. The CDR3 runs to 16 residues. Here the CDR3 reads CASSLGHLSGANVLTF. The CDR3 region has the DNA TGCGCCAGCAGCTTGGGACACCTCTCTGGGGCCAACGTCCTGACTTTC.

The chain couples TRBV5-1 to TRBJ1-1; possibly TRBD1 for D (6 bases). The CDR3 has 14 residues. CDR1 SGHRS and CDR2 YFSETQ come from the germline V gene. V lost 4 bases and J 0 bases, leaving 10 bases between the germline ends. The DNA for the CDR3 is TGCGCCAGCAGCATCACAGGGATGAACACTGAAGCTTTCTTT. As protein: CASSITGMNTEAFF.